A selection of T cell receptor beta chains follows, all from one sample in a study of shared clonotypes between healthy human individuals. Assay used: immunoSEQ multiplex PCR; TCRdb lists only in-frame clones, some missing. The sample shows some 2,000,000 clones, 85% to 95% of them seen only once. Sequencing used naive CD8+ T cells sorted from blood. The receptors originated from a man younger than 35 in good health. CDR3s include the opening cysteine and the closing phenylalanine or tryptophan. Each record gives: J gene, clone size, V gene, D gene, CDR3 protein, CDR3 DNA. A D gene is named only where the DNA matches it firmly. The size entry is marked missing in some rows and otherwise reads once, few, many or a size class.

j_gene: TRBJ2-5
abundance: -
v_gene: TRBV6-1
d_gene: -
CDR3aa: CASSEFDNWETQYF
CDR3nt: TGTGCCAGCAGTGAATTCGACAACTGGGAGACCCAGTACTTC

j_gene: TRBJ2-7
abundance: -
v_gene: TRBV19
d_gene: TRBD2
CDR3aa: CASRTSGGYEQYF
CDR3nt: TGTGCCAGTCGGACTAGCGGGGGCTACGAGCAGTACTTC

j_gene: TRBJ1-2
abundance: -
v_gene: TRBV13
d_gene: -
CDR3aa: CASSFRRGQMDGYTF
CDR3nt: TGTGCCAGCAGCTTTAGGAGGGGTCAGATGGATGGCTACACCTTC

j_gene: TRBJ1-6
abundance: -
v_gene: TRBV25-1
d_gene: -
CDR3aa: CASSEGRAYNSPLHF
CDR3nt: TGTGCCAGCAGTGAAGGGAGGGCCTATAATTCACCCCTCCACTTT

j_gene: TRBJ2-3
abundance: -
v_gene: TRBV2
d_gene: -
CDR3aa: CASSEIGDTQYF
CDR3nt: TGTGCCAGCAGTGAAATTGGAGATACGCAGTATTTT

j_gene: TRBJ2-3
abundance: -
v_gene: TRBV20-1
d_gene: -
CDR3aa: CSAGYDTQYF
CDR3nt: TGCAGTGCTGGCTACGATACGCAGTATTTT

j_gene: TRBJ2-3
abundance: -
v_gene: TRBV7-9
d_gene: TRBD2
CDR3aa: CASRPPGSGGVGDTQYF
CDR3nt: TGTGCCAGCAGACCCCCGGGTAGCGGGGGTGTAGGAGATACGCAGTATTTT

j_gene: TRBJ2-7
abundance: -
v_gene: TRBV6-5
d_gene: TRBD2
CDR3aa: CASSGGDPQLYEQYF
CDR3nt: TGTGCCAGCAGTGGGGGGGATCCTCAGCTCTACGAGCAGTACTTC

j_gene: TRBJ2-7
abundance: -
v_gene: TRBV29-1
d_gene: -
CDR3aa: CSVAPDSYEQYF
CDR3nt: TGCAGCGTTGCTCCCGACTCCTACGAGCAGTACTTC

j_gene: TRBJ2-7
abundance: few
v_gene: TRBV7-9
d_gene: -
CDR3aa: CASSLGSYEQYF
CDR3nt: TGTGCCAGCAGCTTAGGTTCCTACGAGCAGTACTTC

j_gene: TRBJ1-1
abundance: once
v_gene: TRBV30
d_gene: -
CDR3aa: CAWSYGAEAFF
CDR3nt: TGTGCCTGGAGTTACGGGGCTGAAGCTTTCTTT

j_gene: TRBJ1-4
abundance: -
v_gene: TRBV20-1
d_gene: -
CDR3aa: CSANVGEKLFF
CDR3nt: TGCAGTGCAAACGTAGGGGAAAAACTGTTTTTT

j_gene: TRBJ2-7
abundance: -
v_gene: TRBV19
d_gene: -
CDR3aa: CASSMALGTDVSF
CDR3nt: TGTGCCAGTAGTATGGCCCTCGGGACGGATGTAAGCTTC

j_gene: TRBJ2-7
abundance: -
v_gene: TRBV10-3
d_gene: -
CDR3aa: CAISESGAASYEQYF
CDR3nt: TGTGCCATCAGTGAGTCCGGGGCTGCTTCCTACGAGCAGTACTTC

j_gene: TRBJ2-1
abundance: -
v_gene: TRBV14
d_gene: -
CDR3aa: CASSQSQYNEQFF
CDR3nt: TGTGCCAGCAGCCAAAGCCAGTACAATGAGCAGTTCTTC

j_gene: TRBJ2-7
abundance: -
v_gene: TRBV6-5
d_gene: -
CDR3aa: CASSYSESNEQYF
CDR3nt: TGTGCCAGCAGTTACTCCGAGTCCAACGAGCAGTACTTC

j_gene: TRBJ2-1
abundance: -
v_gene: TRBV27
d_gene: -
CDR3aa: CASSLIGGLSYNEQFF
CDR3nt: TGTGCCAGCAGTTTAATCGGCGGGCTCTCCTACAATGAGCAGTTCTTC

j_gene: TRBJ2-5
abundance: -
v_gene: TRBV4-2
d_gene: TRBD2
CDR3aa: CASSQVTSGQETQYF
CDR3nt: TGTGCCAGCAGCCAAGTAACTAGCGGTCAAGAGACCCAGTACTTC

j_gene: TRBJ2-1
abundance: -
v_gene: TRBV6-6
d_gene: -
CDR3aa: CASRIGTADEQFF
CDR3nt: TGTGCCAGCAGGATAGGGACCGCCGATGAGCAGTTCTTC

j_gene: TRBJ2-1
abundance: -
v_gene: TRBV7-9
d_gene: -
CDR3aa: CVVDVGYNEQFF
CDR3nt: TGTGTTGTGGACGTTGGATACAATGAGCAGTTCTTC

j_gene: TRBJ2-2
abundance: -
v_gene: TRBV10-2
d_gene: TRBD2
CDR3aa: CASRTSGSTGELFF
CDR3nt: TGCGCCAGCCGTACTAGCGGGTCGACCGGGGAGCTGTTTTTT

j_gene: TRBJ2-2
abundance: -
v_gene: TRBV27
d_gene: -
CDR3aa: CASSLYPGHTGELFF
CDR3nt: TGTGCCAGCAGTTTATACCCGGGACACACCGGGGAGCTGTTTTTT

j_gene: TRBJ1-1
abundance: -
v_gene: TRBV12-5
d_gene: -
CDR3aa: CASGFGSTNTEAFF
CDR3nt: TGTGCTAGTGGTTTCGGCAGCACGAACACTGAAGCTTTCTTT

j_gene: TRBJ1-1
abundance: -
v_gene: TRBV28
d_gene: -
CDR3aa: CASRSPGAMNTEAFF
CDR3nt: TGTGCCAGCAGGTCCCCCGGGGCAATGAACACTGAAGCTTTCTTT

j_gene: TRBJ2-1
abundance: -
v_gene: TRBV29-1
d_gene: -
CDR3aa: CSVESRGIFDEQFF
CDR3nt: TGCAGCGTTGAGAGTAGGGGTATTTTCGATGAGCAGTTCTTC

j_gene: TRBJ2-1
abundance: -
v_gene: TRBV9
d_gene: TRBD2
CDR3aa: CASSASGSPYNEQFF
CDR3nt: TGTGCCAGCAGCGCTAGCGGGAGTCCGTACAATGAGCAGTTCTTC

j_gene: TRBJ2-7
abundance: once
v_gene: TRBV7-2
d_gene: -
CDR3aa: CASSLLGVGTDEQYF
CDR3nt: TGTGCCAGCAGCTTATTAGGGGTTGGGACCGACGAGCAGTACTTC

j_gene: TRBJ2-1
abundance: -
v_gene: TRBV7-2
d_gene: -
CDR3aa: CASGFRENEQFF
CDR3nt: TGTGCCAGCGGGTTTCGGGAGAATGAGCAGTTCTTC